The clone carrying this T cell receptor beta chain was observed a single time. The study assigned cohorts using participant-reported clinical history. Recovered participants had two consecutive negative NP/OP PCR tests, healthcare professional clearance, or symptom resolution. TCRdb keeps only in-frame clones here, not all; method: immunoSEQ multiplex PCR. The table records about 170,000 clones, about four fifths of them present only once. The sample belongs to a study of blood T cell repertoires in COVID-19. Study at large: COVID-19 samples, acute and convalescent, were from the United States, Italy and Spain. From T cells, B-cell-depleted T cells, or PBMCs came the material, which was cDNA or gDNA.

The J segment lost 5 bases and the V segment lost 3 bases, leaving 11 bases of the junction unmatched. The germline CDR1 and CDR2 sequences are DFQATT and SNEGSKA (reference sequence). This CDR3 contains 15 residues. The chain carries TRBV20-1 and TRBJ1-1; 8 nucleotides line up with TRBD1. The source is a man aged 50 to 59 who had recovered from COVID-19. Sequencing was done on a sample of PBMCs or T cells enriched from blood (not recorded which). CDR3 protein: CSASDAQGARTEAFF. DNA of the CDR3: TGCAGTGCTAGTGACGCCCAGGGGGCGAGGACTGAAGCTTTCTTT.